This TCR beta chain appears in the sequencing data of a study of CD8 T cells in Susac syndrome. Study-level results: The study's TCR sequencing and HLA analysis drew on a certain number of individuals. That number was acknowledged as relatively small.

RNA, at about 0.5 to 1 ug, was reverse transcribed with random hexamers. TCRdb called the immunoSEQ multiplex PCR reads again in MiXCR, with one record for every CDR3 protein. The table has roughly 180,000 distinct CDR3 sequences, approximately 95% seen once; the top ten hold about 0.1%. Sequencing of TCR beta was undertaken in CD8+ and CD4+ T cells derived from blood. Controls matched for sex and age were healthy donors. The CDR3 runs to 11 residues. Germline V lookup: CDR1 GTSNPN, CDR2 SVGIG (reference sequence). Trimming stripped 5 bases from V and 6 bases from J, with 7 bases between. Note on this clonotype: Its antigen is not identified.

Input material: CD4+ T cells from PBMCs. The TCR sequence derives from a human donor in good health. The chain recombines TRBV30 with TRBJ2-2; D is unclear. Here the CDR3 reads CAWRHSGELFF. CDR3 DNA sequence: TGTGCCTGGCGCCACTCCGGGGAGCTGTTTTTT.